What follows describes a single T cell receptor (delta chain). The antigen is not known. The data stem from a study of Vδ1+ human thymocytes. The template was reverse-transcribed extracted RNA. CDR3 amplicons came from multiplex PCR with pooled V-gene forward and constant-region reverse primers. TCRdb reanalyzed the multiplex PCR reads using CATT. Altogether about 58,000 delta-chain clones are present, about 16% being singletons, with the ten largest covering under 0.5%. The study's findings and limits: Approximately 20% of thymic delta-chain sequences were Vdelta2, with few Vdelta3, unlike blood Vdelta1+ controls. Thymic TRG and TRD repertoires appeared highly polyclonal. Donors shared many TRG clonotypes but few TRD clonotypes.

Alphabeta T cells were depleted, then CD3+ Vdelta1+ Vdelta2- thymocytes were FACS-sorted. Germline V gene lookup returns CDR1 TSWWSYY and CDR2 QGS. V was cut by 4 bases and J by 0 bases, with 18 bases left in between. This CDR3 spans 17 amino acids. The chain employs TRDV1 and TRDJ1; D not resolved. The clonotype was recovered from a girl under three years old who had congenital heart surgery. The material sequenced was Vdelta1+ gamma-delta thymocytes from the thymus. Subset denoted: FACS-sorted CD3+ TCRalphabeta- TCRVdelta1+ TCRVdelta2- thymocytes. DNA of the CDR3: TGTGCTCTTGGGGTTGCTCCGTACTACTCCTACACCGATAAACTCATCTTT. Encoded protein: CALGVAPYYSYTDKLIF.